This is a list of T cell receptor beta chains from one sample in a study of CD8 T cells in ankylosing spondylitis. MiXCR, run by TCRdb on the 5' RACE reads, gives a single entry per CDR3 protein. The profile shows a few hundred thousand distinct CDR3 sequences, more than 9.5% of them singletons. The sample was blood, either unsorted or a sorted T cell fraction (not recorded which). Every receptor here comes from a male donor with ankylosing spondylitis. The CDR3 runs from the conserved cysteine through the conserved F or W. Fields, in order: CDR3 DNA, CDR3 protein, clone size, V gene, J gene, D gene. D genes are given only for firm matches. Only some rows state a clone size, as once, few, many or a class for expanded clones.

TGTGCCAGCAGCTTCTTATTGACAGGGTACGGCTACACCTTC,CASSFLLTGYGYTF,few,TRBV12-3/TRBV12-4,TRBJ1-2,TRBD1
TGCAGTGCTAGAGGGGGGGACAGGGACTACGAGCAGTACTTC,CSARGGDRDYEQYF,many,TRBV20-1,TRBJ2-7,TRBD1
TGTGCCAGCAGCTTAGTAGTAGCGGGAGGGGGATATGAGCAGTTCTTC,CASSLVVAGGGYEQFF,few,TRBV7-2,TRBJ2-1,TRBD2
TGCAGTGCAACCTGGATATGGGACAGCTCTGGAAACACCATATATTTT,CSATWIWDSSGNTIYF,-,TRBV20-1,TRBJ1-3,TRBD1
TGTGCCAGCAGTTTTTACGGAGGGGAGCAAGAGACCCAGTACTTC,CASSFYGGEQETQYF,-,TRBV27,TRBJ2-5,-
TGCAGTGCTAGAGACCCGGACCCTATAGTGAACACCGGGGAGCTGTTTTTT,CSARDPDPIVNTGELFF,few,TRBV20-1,TRBJ2-2,-
TGCGCCAGCAGCACAGATTACAATGAGCAGTTCTTC,CASSTDYNEQFF,-,TRBV5-1,TRBJ2-1,-
TGTGCCAGCAGCCCCTGGGGGGGCCGGGAAAAACTGTTTTTT,CASSPWGGREKLFF,-,TRBV12-3/TRBV12-4,TRBJ1-4,-
TGCGCCAGCAGCCCAGGAGACAGGACCTATGGCTACACCTTC,CASSPGDRTYGYTF,few,TRBV5-1,TRBJ1-2,-
TGTGCCTGGAGTGCGGGGGGTAATAATTCACCCCTCCACTTT,CAWSAGGNNSPLHF,few,TRBV30,TRBJ1-6,-
TGCAGTGCTAGAATGGGACTAGCGGTCACCGGGGAGCTGTTTTTT,CSARMGLAVTGELFF,-,TRBV20-1,TRBJ2-2,TRBD2
TGTGCCAGCACCAACGGGCTAGCGGGAGTTGGGGAGCTGTTTTTT,CASTNGLAGVGELFF,many,TRBV28,TRBJ2-2,TRBD2
TGCGCCAGCAGCCAAGCTACAGGGCTCCCCCGTAATGAGCAGTTCTTC,CASSQATGLPRNEQFF,-,TRBV4-1,TRBJ2-1,-
TGTGCCGGAGGGACTTGCGTGGAAGATACGCAGTATTTT,CAGGTCVEDTQYF,once,TRBV10-3,TRBJ2-3,-
TGTGCCAGCACCGCCACAGGGAGGGCAAAACTGTTTTTT,CASTATGRAKLFF,few,TRBV27,TRBJ1-4,-
TGTGCCAGCAGTGATTATGCGACATGGGACACTGAAGCTTTCTTT,CASSDYATWDTEAFF,-,TRBV6-1,TRBJ1-1,-
TGCGCCAGCAGCTTGGCCTCCGGCGGGAGCTCCTACAATGAGCAGTTCTTC,CASSLASGGSSYNEQFF,many,TRBV5-1,TRBJ2-1,TRBD2
TGCAGTGCTAGCGACCGTACCTACAATGAGCAGTTCTTC,CSASDRTYNEQFF,few,TRBV20-1,TRBJ2-1,-
TGCAGCGTTCGCAGGACAGGGGGCGCGGGAGAGACCCAGTACTTC,CSVRRTGGAGETQYF,-,TRBV29-1,TRBJ2-5,TRBD1
TGCGCCAGCAGCCAAGGACAGGGGGCTAACCAAGAGACCCAGTACTTC,CASSQGQGANQETQYF,-,TRBV4-1,TRBJ2-5,TRBD1
TGCAGCGTTGTATCTTTGGGACCGTCCTATGGCTACACCTTC,CSVVSLGPSYGYTF,many,TRBV29-1,TRBJ1-2,-
TGTGCCAGCAGCCGCTCCCGGACAGGGGTTGTCACCGGGGAGCTGTTTTTT,CASSRSRTGVVTGELFF,-,TRBV6-1,TRBJ2-2,TRBD1
TGTGCCATCAGAAACGCATGGACAGGCAATGAGCAGTTCTTC,CAIRNAWTGNEQFF,many,TRBV10-3,TRBJ2-1,TRBD1
TGCAGCGTTACGTCTCGTGGAGGGTCAGATACGCAGTATTTT,CSVTSRGGSDTQYF,-,TRBV29-1,TRBJ2-3,-
TGTGCCAGCAGCTTCGTCGGACAGCCTCAAGAGACCCAGTACTTC,CASSFVGQPQETQYF,many,TRBV7-9,TRBJ2-5,-
TGCGCCAGCAGCTTGGTTCGGGACAGGGGGTCGGAAGCTTTCTTT,CASSLVRDRGSEAFF,-,TRBV5-1,TRBJ1-1,TRBD1
TGTGCCAGCAGCCCCGCGGCGTCTTACCAAGAGACCCAGTACTTC,CASSPAASYQETQYF,-,TRBV11-3,TRBJ2-5,-
TGTGCCAGCAGACCCCAGGACAGGGCCACCGGGGAGCTGTTTTTT,CASRPQDRATGELFF,-,TRBV12-3/TRBV12-4,TRBJ2-2,TRBD1
TGTGCTAGTGGTCTCCGGGACAGGGCTCGCACAGATACGCAGTATTTT,CASGLRDRARTDTQYF,-,TRBV12-5,TRBJ2-3,TRBD1
TGTGCCAGCAGCGACCGACTAGCGGGCTACGAGCAGTACTTC,CASSDRLAGYEQYF,few,TRBV7-9,TRBJ2-7,TRBD2
TGTGCCAGCAGCTCTAACAGTATCTCTGGAAACACCATATATTTT,CASSSNSISGNTIYF,-,TRBV13,TRBJ1-3,-